Given below is one T cell receptor (beta chain) in context. There is no known antigen for this receptor. There are no base qualities to consult, and no much larger clone falls within one base. To prepare the library, the immunoSEQ multiplex PCR assay was applied. TCRdb provides this immuneACCESS table in a form limited to in-frame rearrangements. Some clones are lacking; in checked studies, under half of them reflect an unresolved V gene, and why the rest are absent is not known. In all, the sample holds approximately 29,000 clones, and approximately 84% of those were seen once. The top ten clonotypes cover less than 6% of the sample. Repertoires were sampled repeatedly over the course of chemoradiotherapy, so clonal expansion could be followed in the tumor microenvironment. The entry originates in a study of chemoradiotherapy in HPV16-positive cancers (dated by TCRdb to the early 2020s). Regarding the complete study: Candidate HPV-specific T-cell clones and common TCR motifs were defined by functional T-cell assays performed on cells from two HPV16-positive patients. The study asked whether T-cell immunity against the HPV oncoproteins E6 and E7 changes during chemoradiotherapy and whether it affects survival. TCR repertoires from some 90 patients with HPV-related cancers were then used to track the candidate HPV-specific TCRs and motifs.

The paper as a whole reports these results and caveats: Improved recurrence-free survival in HPV16-positive patients was associated with expansion of HPV-responsive T cells during chemoradiotherapy. The survival association was reported for HPV16-positive patients, and the functional definition of HPV-specific T cells was derived from only a couple of HPV16-positive patients. Expansion of candidate HPV-specific clones and E7-related TCR motifs was observed in the tumor microenvironment during treatment, whereas no such expansion was observed for non-HPV-specific T cells.

The TCR was taken from a human donor with HPV-associated anogenital cancer. The sample consisted of blood, taken from a patient who underwent chemoradiotherapy.

The encoded CDR3 is CASSLRGIETQYF. The DNA sequence is as follows: TGTGCCAGCAGCTTGAGAGGGATCGAGACCCAGTACTTC. This sequence uses TRBV5-4 and TRBJ2-5; the D gene is perhaps TRBD2, on 5 matching bases. From a lookup of the germline V gene (reference sequence), CDR1 and CDR2 are SGHNT and YYREEE. From the cysteine through the phenylalanine, the CDR3 covers 13 amino acids. CDR3 DNA is the only sequence kept; it has 39 bases, read in frame from the first base. V and J are truncated by 1 base and 5 bases respectively, leaving an intervening sequence of 9 bases.